What follows are 8 T cell receptor beta chains derived from one specimen sequenced in a study of T cell responses to AZD1222 COVID-19 vaccine. The repertoire was sequenced with immunoSEQ multiplex PCR; TCRdb's copy has only in-frame clones and lacks some. Of around 140,000 clones listed, approximately 85% are singletons. This material consisted of peripheral blood, taken on day 0 of AZD1222 vaccination. These receptor sequences come from an adult in good health.

V is TRBV19 and J is TRBJ1-2; D gene uncertain. CDR3 length: 11 residues. The germline V gene encodes CDR1 LNHDA and CDR2 SQIVND (reference sequence). V dropped 5 bases and J dropped 3 bases, with 4 bases sitting between them. The CDR3: CASSGYYGYTF. As DNA, the CDR3 is TGTGCCAGTAGTGGGTACTATGGCTACACCTTC. Looking up the rest from reference TRBV19 and TRBJ1-2 gives the full variable domain: DGGITQSPKYLFRKEGQNVTLSCEQNLNHDAMYWYRQDPGQGLRLIYYSQIVNDFQKGDIAEGYSVSREKKESFPLTVTSAQKNPTAFYLCASSGYYGYTFGSGTRLTVV.

The chain uses TRBV11-3 and TRBJ1-6, with 8 bases identical to TRBD1. This CDR3 spans 15 amino acids. Trimming took 7 bases from V and 5 from J; bases not matched to a gene: 7. Germline assignment: CDR1 SGHNT and CDR2 YENEEA. The CDR3 DNA is TGTGCCAGCACCACACCGGGACAGGATAATTCACCCCTCCACTTT. Translation gives CASTTPGQDNSPLHF.

V usage is TRBV12-3 or TRBV12-4 and J usage is TRBJ1-1; D call uncertain. CDR3 length equals 13 residues. The V end lost 3 bases, the J end lost 6 bases, and 11 bases lay between the germline ends. DNA of the CDR3: TGTGCCAGCAGTTTTAGGGATAAGGCTGAAGCTTTCTTT. Protein: CASSFRDKAEAFF.

This chain uses TRBV3-1 (or the pseudogene TRBV3-2) with TRBJ2-1; D unclear. The CDR3 has 14 residues. In germline, CDR1 is LGHDT, CDR2 YNNKEL (reference sequence). V shed 3 bases and J shed 9 bases, with 15 bases lying between them. CDR3 sequence reads: CASSHTTGMSEQFF. The CDR3 nucleotides read TGTGCCAGCAGCCACACCACGGGCATGAGTGAGCAGTTCTTC.

This chain uses TRBV7-9 with TRBJ2-3; 8 nucleotides align to TRBD2. The CDR3 spans 17 residues. From germline, CDR1 is SEHNR and CDR2 FQNEAQ (reference sequence). Losses at the gene ends were 5 bases for V and 6 bases for J; bases not matched to a gene: 16. The CDR3 sequence: CASSPPFRSREGDTQYF. CDR3 DNA: TGTGCCAGCAGCCCCCCCTTTCGGTCCCGGGAGGGCGATACGCAGTATTTT.

This chain connects TRBV11-2 to TRBJ2-2; possibly TRBD1 for D (5 bases). This CDR3 comprises 13 residues. V lost 3 bases, J lost 8 bases, and 10 bases lay in between. CDR1 SGHAT and CDR2 FQNNGV come from the germline V gene. CDR3 sequence: CASSFRGPGELFF. CDR3 DNA sequence: TGTGCCAGCAGCTTTAGGGGTCCGGGGGAGCTGTTTTTT.

The V and J genes are TRBV2 and TRBJ1-1, with 7 bases matching TRBD1. V was clipped by 1 base and J by 8 bases; unmatched bases: 4. The CDR3 is made up of 13 amino acids. Per germline, CDR1 SNHLY and CDR2 FYNNEI. CDR3 residues: CASSEEGTVEAFF. The CDR3 coding sequence is TGTGCCAGCAGTGAAGAAGGGACAGTAGAAGCTTTCTTT.

In its sample, this clone was seen a few times. This chain uses TRBV3-1 (or the pseudogene TRBV3-2) with TRBJ1-5; D remains unclear. The CDR3 sequence is 12 residues long. Per the germline V gene, CDR1 is LGHDT and CDR2 is YNNKEL (reference sequence). V was trimmed by 4 bases and J by 11 bases, leaving 12 bases between them. In DNA, the CDR3 is TGTGCCAGCAGCCGCGGGAGGGAGGCCCAGCATTTT. This codes for CASSRGREAQHF.